Sequencing of this TCR beta chain was carried out in a study of metastatic and nonmetastatic thyroid tumors. About the research overall: Blood and tumor or nodule tissue repertoires from malignant and benign thyroid patients were compared.

This CDR3 comprises 15 residues. Germline CDR1 and CDR2: SGHVS and FQNEAQ. The V gene end was trimmed by 1 base and the J gene end by 6 bases; junction bases not matched to a gene: 8. Patients had received no treatment of any kind before thyroid surgery. With MiXCR, TCRdb called clones anew from the PCR reads. This table holds approximately 70,000 clones, 18% found once. V and J are TRBV7-8 and TRBJ2-7, with 8 bases fitting TRBD2. The sample consisted of blood. This TCR came from a female donor with papillary thyroid cancer or a benign thyroid nodule (not recorded which). Some clones in this sample may be carry-over from other donors' samples. The CDR3 loop is CASSLGAGVSGEQYF. In DNA form, the CDR3 reads TGTGCCAGCAGCTTAGGAGCGGGAGTCTCTGGCGAGCAGTACTTC.